One and the same sample provided the 3 T cell receptor beta chains below, sequenced in a study of early T cells in non-severe SARS-CoV-2 infection. From the 5' RACE reads, TCRdb called clonotypes with MiXCR, one entry per CDR3 protein. The top ten hold roughly 2.6% of the sample, which has almost 85,000 distinct CDR3 sequences, 12% seen once. The specimen was whole blood. Receptor source: an adult who was a healthcare worker with PCR-confirmed SARS-CoV-2 infection or an uninfected control (not recorded which).

Comments on this clonotype: A clone one base away is much larger, so this may be a read error. The rearrangement links TRBV11-1 to TRBJ2-1; 7 bases align to TRBD2. Germline V gene data show CDR1 as SGHAT and CDR2 as FQDESV (reference sequence). V was pared by 5 bases and J by 6 bases, with 16 bases of the junction left unmatched. This CDR3 is 17 amino acids long. CDR3 in amino acids: CASSRHRGRASCNEQFF. The CDR3 DNA reads as TGTGCCAGCAGCCGCCACCGAGGGAGGGCCAGCTGCAATGAGCAGTTCTTC. Drawing the rest from reference TRBV11-1 and TRBJ2-1, the complete variable domain is EAEVAQSPRYKITEKSQAVAFWCDPISGHATLYWYRQILGQGPELLVQFQDESVVDDSQLPKDRFSAERLKGVDSTLKIQPAELGDSAMYLCASSRHRGRASCNEQFFGPGTRLTVL.

In its sample, this clonotype was seen many times. The chain couples TRBV28 to TRBJ2-5; TRBD2 might be the D (5 bases). CDR1 and CDR2 (germline): MDHEN, SYDVKM. There are 14 residues in the CDR3. The V and J ends lost 2 bases and 4 bases respectively, with 11 bases between them. The CDR3 DNA follows: TGTGCCAGCAGTTTAGCACCACTAGGAGAGACCCAGTACTTC. It codes for CASSLAPLGETQYF. The variable domain in full, completed from reference TRBV28 and TRBJ2-5, reads DVKVTQSSRYLVKRTGEKVFLECVQDMDHENMFWYRQDPGLGLRLIYFSYDVKMKEKGDIPEGYSVSREKKERFSLILESASTNQTSMYLCASSLAPLGETQYFGPGTRLLVL.

The rearrangement joins TRBV5-1 to TRBJ2-7, with TRBD1 matching over 7 bases. In germline, CDR1 is SGHRS, CDR2 YFSETQ. V shed 0 bases, J shed 2 bases, and the junction held 14 bases outside the gene matches. The CDR3 has 18 amino acids. The CDR3 reads CASSLGWDRSHSTYEQYF. The CDR3 DNA reads TGCGCCAGCAGCTTGGGGTGGGACAGATCCCATTCAACCTACGAGCAGTACTTC.